These T cell receptor beta chains were read from a single sample in a study of T cells in Graves' hyperthyroidism and ophthalmopathy. TCRdb independently ran MiXCR on the multiplex PCR reads; one entry per CDR3 protein. The table lists about 560,000 distinct CDR3 sequences, about a sixth of them singletons. The sequencing input was blood. These receptors originate from a woman under 30 with Graves' hyperthyroidism. CDR3s leave out the opening cysteine and the closing phenylalanine or tryptophan.

V gene: TRBV4-3
J gene: TRBJ2-3
CDR3 protein: ASSLGEGGTDTQY

V gene: TRBV27
J gene: TRBJ2-5
CDR3 protein: ASSWRGIGQETQY

V gene: TRBV2
J gene: TRBJ2-1
CDR3 protein: ASSESRGAVYNEQF

V gene: TRBV29-1
J gene: TRBJ1-1
CDR3 protein: SAGLGAKNTEAF

V gene: TRBV18
J gene: TRBJ1-2
CDR3 protein: ASSPDGGRFSGYT

V gene: TRBV7-9
J gene: TRBJ1-1
CDR3 protein: ASSYTGRANTEAF

V gene: TRBV19
J gene: TRBJ2-1
CDR3 protein: ASSIGGETSGRGEQF

V gene: TRBV27
J gene: TRBJ1-5
CDR3 protein: ASSPNSGLRQPQH

V gene: TRBV7-9
J gene: TRBJ2-7
CDR3 protein: ASSLGQGAGGSYEQY

V gene: TRBV11-3
J gene: TRBJ2-1
CDR3 protein: ASSLKLGGDEQF

V gene: TRBV6-5
J gene: TRBJ2-7
CDR3 protein: ASSYGRLNYEQY

V gene: TRBV5-4
J gene: TRBJ2-4
CDR3 protein: ASSPALAKNIQY

V gene: TRBV6-1
J gene: TRBJ1-2
CDR3 protein: ASSYGAYGYT

V gene: TRBV27
J gene: TRBJ1-1
CDR3 protein: ASSYSLNTEAF

V gene: TRBV7-9
J gene: TRBJ2-7
CDR3 protein: ASSEGWDEQY

V gene: TRBV4-1
J gene: TRBJ2-5
CDR3 protein: ASRSQGVGTQY

V gene: TRBV20-1
J gene: TRBJ1-2
CDR3 protein: SASRTGGYGYT

V gene: TRBV29-1
J gene: TRBJ2-7
CDR3 protein: SARAGHKNSYEQY

V gene: TRBV5-5
J gene: TRBJ2-5
CDR3 protein: ASISRVSEETQY

V gene: TRBV18
J gene: TRBJ2-1
CDR3 protein: ASSPPMGNNEQF

V gene: TRBV10-1
J gene: TRBJ2-5
CDR3 protein: ASSVGGAGTQY

V gene: TRBV20-1
J gene: TRBJ2-7
CDR3 protein: SARGDRGLPYEQY

V gene: TRBV7-2
J gene: TRBJ2-7
CDR3 protein: ASSLAGQSYEQY

V gene: TRBV28
J gene: TRBJ1-2
CDR3 protein: ASSPGWAGGYT

V gene: TRBV12-3/TRBV12-4
J gene: TRBJ2-2
CDR3 protein: ASSPPTSRASGELF

V gene: TRBV6-4
J gene: TRBJ2-3
CDR3 protein: ASSPGQGQWDTQY